What follows are 13 T cell receptor beta chains derived from one specimen sequenced in a study of shared clonotypes between healthy human individuals. Repertoires were generated with immunoSEQ multiplex PCR, while TCRdb's copy carries only in-frame clones and drops some. The profile shows about 2 million clones, approximately 94% of them singletons. Terminally differentiated effector memory CD45RA+ cells were excluded by CCR7 positive selection of CD45RO-negative cells. The sample comprised naive CD8+ T cells sorted from blood. The receptors derive from a man between 18 and 35 years old in good health.

The CDR3 spells CASSTLAGFYEQYF. DNA for the CDR3: TGTGCCAGCAGTACCCTCGCGGGGTTCTACGAGCAGTACTTC. The gene calls are TRBV27 and TRBJ2-7, with D tentatively TRBD2 (6 bases). V was clipped by 5 bases and J by 3 bases, with 14 bases between them. CDR3 length: 14 amino acids. From germline, CDR1 is MNHEY and CDR2 SMNVEV (reference sequence).

The chain is built from TRBV4-1 and TRBJ2-1; possible D gene TRBD1, 6 bases. CDR1 is MGHRA and CDR2 is YSYEKL in the germline V gene. V was pared by 0 bases and J by 1 base, with 13 bases between. The CDR3 covers 17 residues. The CDR3 bases are TGCGCCAGCAGCCAAGAGGACAGTGGGGCTTCCTACAATGAGCAGTTCTTC. Its translation: CASSQEDSGASYNEQFF.

The chain couples TRBV4-1 to TRBJ1-2; no clear D gene. The germline CDR1 and CDR2 sequences are MGHRA and YSYEKL. The CDR3 is 15 residues long. Trimming removed 2 bases at V and 4 bases at J, with 14 bases between. CDR3 loop: CASSQSTLASYGYTF. CDR3 bases: TGCGCCAGCAGCCAATCGACTCTGGCCAGCTATGGCTACACCTTC.

This clone was seen a handful of times. The CDR3 protein is CASSLALTSPLHF. Here the CDR3 DNA reads TGTGCCAGCAGCTTAGCGTTAACTTCACCCCTCCACTTT. V gene TRBV7-8 combines with J gene TRBJ1-6; unclear D gene. From germline, CDR1 is SGHVS and CDR2 FQNEAQ. Trimming shortened V by 0 bases and J by 9 bases, and 6 bases separated the two germline ends. This CDR3 region has 13 residues.

This clone was seen only once. In DNA, the CDR3 is TGCGCCAGCAGCCAAGTAGAAGCGGGGGGGCCCGGCACAGATACGCAGTATTTT. Translation: CASSQVEAGGPGTDTQYF. The V gene is TRBV4-1, the J gene TRBJ2-3; TRBD2 matches at 10 bases. The CDR3 runs 18 residues. CDR1 and CDR2 from the germline V gene are MGHRA and YSYEKL. V was clipped by 1 base and J by 1 base; unmatched bases: 8.

The gene calls are TRBV5-6 and TRBJ2-7, with a possible D match to TRBD1 (6 bases). The CDR3 has 15 residues. The germline CDR1 and CDR2 sequences are SGHDT and YYEEEE. Trimming shortened V by 0 bases and J by 3 bases, and 13 bases separated the two germline ends. The CDR3 sequence is CASSLEGGHLYEQYF. The CDR3 DNA sequence: TGTGCCAGCAGCTTGGAAGGGGGACACCTCTACGAGCAGTACTTC.

A few counts support this clone. The chain couples TRBV28 to TRBJ2-1; 7 nucleotides line up with TRBD2. Per the germline V gene, CDR1 is MDHEN and CDR2 is SYDVKM. V lost 5 bases to trimming and J lost 4 bases; unmatched junction nucleotides: 17. CDR3 length: 18 amino acids. CDR3 residues: CASSPLVDGSGVYNEQFF. DNA for the CDR3: TGTGCCAGCAGTCCCCTCGTGGACGGAAGCGGGGTTTACAATGAGCAGTTCTTC.

The chain has TRBV27 and TRBJ2-1; no definite D call. Germline V gene lookup returns CDR1 MNHEY and CDR2 SMNVEV (reference sequence). This CDR3 spans 13 amino acids. Trimming removed 1 base at V and 8 bases at J, with 9 bases between. CDR3 residues: CASSLFWGDEQFF. The CDR3 nucleotides read TGTGCCAGCAGTTTATTTTGGGGTGATGAGCAGTTCTTC.

This clone has just one count. Other DNA sequences in the same sample also yield this CDR3. The chain recombines TRBV5-6 with TRBJ2-1; possible D gene TRBD2, 5 bases. Germline V gives CDR1 SGHDT, CDR2 YYEEEE. CDR3 size: 13 residues. Trimming left V 1 base short and J 4 bases short, with 6 bases between. The CDR3, as DNA: TGTGCCAGCAGCTTGACGGGGTACAATGAGCAGTTCTTC. Amino acids: CASSLTGYNEQFF.

This clone showed up just once. The rearrangement uses TRBV29-1 and TRBJ2-3; TRBD1 agrees at 8 bases. V gave up 0 bases and J gave up 1 base; unmatched junction bases: 6. The CDR3 is made up of 16 amino acids. Germline V gene data show CDR1 as SQVTM and CDR2 as ANQGSEA. CDR3 amino acids: CSVEDLGGQGTDTQYF. CDR3 DNA: TGCAGCGTTGAAGATCTTGGGGGACAGGGCACAGATACGCAGTATTTT.

On this clone: Distinct nucleotide sequences in the sample also encode this CDR3. The chain carries TRBV27 and TRBJ1-4, with a weak D call TRBD1 (5 bases). The CDR3 spans 13 residues. Germline-derived CDR1 and CDR2 are MNHEY and SMNVEV (reference sequence). With 4 bases removed from V and 2 bases from J, the gap between germline ends came to 5 bases. The CDR3 DNA follows: TGTGCCAGCAGTTGGGGGACTAATGAAAAACTGTTTTTT. Its protein is CASSWGTNEKLFF.

This chain uses TRBV5-4 with TRBJ2-5; maybe TRBD1 (6 bases). V gave up 5 bases and J gave up 5 bases, with 16 bases separating them. Germline CDR1 SGHNT, CDR2 YYREEE (reference sequence). The CDR3 has 14 amino acids. The CDR3 region is CASRLQGSVETQYF. Written as DNA, the CDR3 is TGTGCCAGCAGGTTACAGGGAAGCGTCGAGACCCAGTACTTC.

This chain joins TRBV2 and TRBJ1-2; no definite D call. V was pared by 8 bases and J by 7 bases, with 11 bases between. Germline CDR1 reads SNHLY; CDR2 reads FYNNEI. This CDR3 is built from 11 residues. CDR3 in DNA: TGTGCCAGCCCTGGACGGGCTGGCTACACCTTC. This gives the protein CASPGRAGYTF.